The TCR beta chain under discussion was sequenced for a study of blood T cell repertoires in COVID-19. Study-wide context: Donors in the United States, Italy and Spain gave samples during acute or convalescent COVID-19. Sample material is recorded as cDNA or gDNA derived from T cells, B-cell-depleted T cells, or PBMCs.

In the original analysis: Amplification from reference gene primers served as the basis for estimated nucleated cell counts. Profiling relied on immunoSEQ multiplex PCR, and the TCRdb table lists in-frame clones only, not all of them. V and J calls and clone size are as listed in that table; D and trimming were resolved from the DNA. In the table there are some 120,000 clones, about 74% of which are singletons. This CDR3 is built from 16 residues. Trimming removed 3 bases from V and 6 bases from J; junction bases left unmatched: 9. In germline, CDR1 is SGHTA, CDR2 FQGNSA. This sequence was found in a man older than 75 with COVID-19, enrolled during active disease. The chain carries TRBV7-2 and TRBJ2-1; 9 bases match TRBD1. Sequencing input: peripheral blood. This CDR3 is CASSFSGTGRVNEQFF. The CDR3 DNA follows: TGTGCCAGCAGCTTCTCCGGGACAGGGCGGGTCAATGAGCAGTTCTTC.